Included here is one T cell receptor (beta chain) sequence, with context. This sample was taken from a study of CD8 T cells in Susac syndrome. Trimming cost V 2 bases and J 1 base, with 8 bases left between them. The CDR3 is 14 residues long. Germline CDR1 MGHRA, CDR2 YSYEKL. Roughly 0.45 to 1 ug RNA was reverse transcribed with random hexamers. TCRdb processed the immunoSEQ multiplex PCR reads anew with MiXCR; each CDR3 protein has one entry. Of over a thousand distinct CDR3 sequences in the sample, roughly 69% are singletons; the top ten hold under 25%. Memory subsets were defined for TEMRA sorting by CD27 and CD45RA staining.

Sequencing was carried out using CD8+ TEMRA cells from PBMCs. Subset described: FACS-sorted terminally differentiated effector memory CD8+ T cells re-expressing CD45RA (CD8+ TEMRA). This rearrangement joins TRBV4-1 to TRBJ1-1; D is unresolved. The sequence came from a human donor with Susac syndrome. The CDR3 is CASSQLQRNTEAFF. DNA for the CDR3: TGCGCCAGCAGCCAATTACAGAGGAACACTGAAGCTTTCTTT.